The clone carrying this TCR beta chain was counted once. Uncontrolled infection, other autoimmune disease, pregnancy or lactation barred patients from enrollment. Amplification yielded TCR beta CDR3 regions, with RNA transcripts as the source. The HTBI primer set drove a first-round RT-PCR of the TCR CDR3. TCRdb analysed the multiplex PCR reads with MiXCR anew, one entry per CDR3 protein. The data show 500,000 to 800,000 distinct CDR3 sequences, with about 45% seen just once and more than 7% held by the top ten. This sample was taken from a study of T cells in Graves' hyperthyroidism and ophthalmopathy. Sequencing was performed on peripheral blood or thyroid tissue (not recorded which). The TCR was taken from an adult man with Graves' disease, either hyperthyroidism or ophthalmopathy (not recorded which).

In DNA, the CDR3 is TGCAGTGCTAGCAGTGTGGGCTATAGCAATCAGCCCCAGCATTTT. This sequence encodes CSASSVGYSNQPQHF. V and J are TRBV20-1 and TRBJ1-5; D is ambiguous. CDR1 is DFQATT and CDR2 is SNEGSKA in the germline V gene (reference sequence). With 3 bases removed from V and 0 bases from J, the gap between germline ends came to 12 bases. This CDR3 is built from 15 residues.